The rows below give T cell receptor beta chains drawn from one sample of a study of cytomegalovirus exposure and HLA in healthy donors. TCRdb's table, derived via immunoSEQ multiplex PCR, lists solely in-frame clones and lacks some. The data contain 100,000 or so clones, 70% to 85% of them singletons. The specimen sequenced was PBMCs. Receptors originate from a human donor in good health. Each CDR3 is given with its conserved first and last residue. D genes are given only for firm matches. A row's size may be missing; if present it is once, few, many or a size class.

D gene | CDR3 length | J gene | V gene | clone size | CDR3 protein | CDR3 DNA
NA | 15 | TRBJ1-1 | TRBV7-2 | NA | CASSFRPGGGTEAFF | TGTGCCAGCAGCTTTCGCCCGGGGGGCGGAACTGAAGCTTTCTTT
TRBD2 | 15 | TRBJ2-3 | TRBV29-1 | NA | CSVAGEGARTDTQYF | TGCAGCGTCGCCGGGGAGGGCGCCCGCACAGATACGCAGTATTTT
TRBD1 | 16 | TRBJ2-5 | TRBV10-2 | NA | CASSEGTGRAGETQYF | TGCGCCAGCAGTGAGGGGACAGGGAGGGCGGGAGAGACCCAGTACTTC
NA | 13 | TRBJ2-7 | TRBV7-2 | NA | CASSFPGPYERYF | TGTGCCAGCAGCTTTCCCGGTCCCTACGAGCGGTACTTC
TRBD1 | 15 | TRBJ1-2 | TRBV25-1 | NA | CASSDSPGGGRGYTF | TGTGCCAGCAGTGATAGTCCAGGGGGCGGGCGTGGCTACACCTTC
TRBD2 | 16 | TRBJ2-3 | TRBV4-3 | NA | CASSQDATSATDTQYF | TGCGCCAGCAGCCAAGATGCGACTAGCGCCACAGATACGCAGTATTTT
NA | 16 | TRBJ2-1 | TRBV5-1 | NA | CASRIHGGLSYNEQFF | TGCGCCAGCAGAATTCACGGGGGACTCTCCTACAATGAGCAGTTCTTC
NA | 16 | TRBJ1-5 | TRBV28 | NA | CASSFIGRGSNQPQHF | TGTGCCAGCAGTTTTATCGGCAGGGGTAGCAATCAGCCCCAGCATTTT
NA | 16 | TRBJ2-7 | TRBV5-1 | NA | CASRWRGNFRDDEQYF | TGCGCCAGCAGATGGCGCGGTAATTTCAGAGACGACGAGCAGTACTTC
NA | 19 | TRBJ1-1 | TRBV19 | NA | CASSILRSNARTDNTEAFF | TGTGCCAGTAGTATTTTACGATCCAACGCCCGGACAGACAACACTGAAGCTTTCTTT
TRBD2 | 14 | TRBJ2-3 | TRBV10-3 | once | CAIKASGGLDTQYF | TGTGCCATCAAGGCTAGCGGGGGGCTCGATACGCAGTATTTT
NA | 15 | TRBJ1-4 | TRBV4-1 | NA | CASSQDGGGDEKLFF | TGCGCCAGCAGCCAAGATGGCGGGGGCGATGAAAAACTGTTTTTT
TRBD2 | 18 | TRBJ2-1 | TRBV7-2 | NA | CASSEPLRTSGGALEQFF | TGTGCCAGCAGCGAACCCCTCCGGACTAGCGGGGGGGCATTAGAGCAGTTCTTC
NA | 14 | TRBJ1-3 | TRBV30 | NA | CAWSAGLRGNTIYF | TGTGCCTGGAGCGCCGGGTTGAGGGGAAACACCATATATTTT
NA | 13 | TRBJ2-3 | TRBV4-1 | NA | CASSQPLAVDQYF | TGCGCCAGCAGCCAGCCTCTAGCTGTCGATCAGTATTTT
NA | 17 | TRBJ2-7 | TRBV7-8 | NA | CASSQWPSKTGYYEQYF | TGTGCCAGCAGCCAATGGCCATCTAAAACAGGGTACTACGAGCAGTACTTC
NA | 18 | TRBJ1-3 | TRBV7-2 | NA | CASSLASANSHGRNTIYF | TGTGCCAGCAGCTTAGCTTCAGCGAATTCACACGGGAGAAACACCATATATTTT
TRBD1 | 14 | TRBJ2-7 | TRBV9 | NA | CASSTGTGGFEQYF | TGTGCCAGCAGCACCGGGACAGGGGGTTTCGAGCAGTACTTC
TRBD2 | 16 | TRBJ2-1 | TRBV7-2 | NA | CASSLEGQRGRNEQFF | TGTGCCAGCAGCTTAGAGGGCCAGCGGGGAAGGAATGAGCAGTTCTTC
TRBD2 | 17 | TRBJ2-1 | TRBV19 | NA | CASSIEGTSGVNNEQFF | TGTGCCAGTAGTATAGAGGGAACTAGCGGGGTAAACAATGAGCAGTTCTTC
TRBD2 | 16 | TRBJ2-1 | TRBV27 | NA | CASSLFGTSVINEQFF | TGTGCCAGCAGTTTATTCGGTACTAGCGTAATCAATGAGCAGTTCTTC
NA | 13 | TRBJ2-1 | TRBV2 | NA | CASKRPTYNEQFF | TGTGCCAGCAAGCGACCCACTTACAATGAGCAGTTCTTC
TRBD1 | 17 | TRBJ2-3 | TRBV15 | NA | CATSTSPGQTNTDTQYF | TGTGCCACCAGCACGAGTCCGGGACAGACAAATACAGATACGCAGTATTTT
NA | 14 | TRBJ1-1 | TRBV5-1 | few | CASSLQASNTEAFF | TGCGCCAGCAGTCTACAGGCAAGTAACACTGAAGCTTTCTTT
TRBD1 | 18 | TRBJ1-5 | TRBV4-2 | NA | CASSQEGGQGPANGPQHF | TGTGCCAGCAGCCAAGAGGGGGGACAGGGCCCAGCAAATGGGCCCCAGCATTTT
TRBD1 | 15 | TRBJ2-7 | TRBV6-5 | NA | CASSYSRQGAYEQYF | TGTGCCAGCAGTTACTCTCGACAGGGGGCCTACGAGCAGTACTTC
NA | 13 | TRBJ2-3 | TRBV28 | NA | CASSFTGTDTQYF | TGTGCCAGCAGTTTTACGGGTACAGATACGCAGTATTTT
NA | 14 | TRBJ2-7 | TRBV25-1 | NA | CASSELGALAREYF | TGTGCCAGCAGTGAATTGGGGGCGTTGGCCCGGGAGTACTTC
NA | 16 | TRBJ2-5 | TRBV7-9 | NA | CASSLLGSRWQETQYF | TGTGCCAGCAGCTTATTGGGGAGTCGGTGGCAAGAGACCCAGTACTTC
TRBD1 | 13 | TRBJ2-1 | TRBV28 | NA | CASSPQDRVRQFF | TGTGCCAGCAGTCCCCAGGACAGGGTAAGGCAGTTCTTC
NA | 15 | TRBJ2-5 | TRBV19 | NA | CASSMGPSGAETQYF | TGTGCCAGTAGTATGGGGCCATCAGGGGCAGAGACCCAGTACTTC
NA | 15 | TRBJ1-3 | TRBV5-4 | NA | CASSLNTGSGNTIYF | TGTGCCAGCAGCTTGAATACGGGCTCTGGAAACACCATATATTTT
TRBD1 | 15 | TRBJ1-6 | TRBV6-4 | NA | CASSPGTGDNSPLHF | TGTGCCAGCAGTCCCGGGACAGGGGACAATTCACCCCTCCACTTT
TRBD1 | 17 | TRBJ1-2 | TRBV7-8 | NA | CASSFRTGGIANYGYTF | TGTGCCAGCAGCTTCCGGACAGGTGGAATAGCTAACTATGGCTACACCTTC
TRBD2 | 16 | TRBJ2-1 | TRBV6-5 | NA | CASSYSRLAGASEQFF | TGTGCCAGCAGTTACTCGAGGCTAGCGGGAGCAAGTGAGCAGTTCTTC
NA | 15 | TRBJ1-4 | TRBV9 | NA | CASSVDQGPSEKLFF | TGTGCCAGCAGCGTAGACCAGGGGCCCTCTGAAAAACTGTTTTTT
TRBD1 | 15 | TRBJ1-2 | TRBV6-6 | NA | CASRPGQGANYGYTF | TGTGCCAGCAGACCGGGACAGGGGGCTAACTATGGCTACACCTTC
TRBD2 | 17 | TRBJ2-5 | TRBV16 | NA | CASSQGELAGGGETQYF | TGTGCCAGCAGCCAAGGAGAGCTAGCGGGAGGTGGAGAGACCCAGTACTTC
TRBD2 | 12 | TRBJ2-1 | TRBV28 | NA | CASRPASGEQFF | TGTGCCAGCAGACCCGCTAGCGGCGAGCAGTTCTTC
TRBD2 | 17 | TRBJ2-3 | TRBV7-3 | NA | CASSSQRLAGSTDTQYF | TGTGCCAGCAGCTCCCAAAGACTAGCGGGTAGCACAGATACGCAGTATTTT
TRBD2 | 16 | TRBJ2-3 | TRBV28 | NA | CASTAGVQLGTDTQYF | TGTGCCAGCACCGCGGGAGTCCAGTTGGGCACAGATACGCAGTATTTT
NA | 16 | TRBJ2-3 | TRBV5-4 | NA | CASSLGGARRTDTQYF | TGTGCCAGCTCCCTCGGCGGGGCCAGAAGGACAGATACGCAGTATTTT
TRBD1 | 15 | TRBJ1-4 | TRBV7-9 | NA | CASRSPGGAGEKLFF | TGTGCCAGCAGGTCTCCAGGGGGCGCGGGTGAAAAACTGTTTTTT
TRBD2 | 16 | TRBJ2-7 | TRBV10-3 | NA | CAISERETSVYYEQYF | TGTGCCATCAGTGAGCGGGAAACTAGCGTTTACTACGAGCAGTACTTC
TRBD1 | 13 | TRBJ1-5 | TRBV30 | NA | CAWGTGGDQPQHF | TGTGCCTGGGGGACAGGGGGTGATCAGCCCCAGCATTTT
NA | 13 | TRBJ1-2 | TRBV2 | NA | CATLGVWIYGYTF | TGTGCCACCCTAGGGGTCTGGATCTATGGCTACACCTTC
TRBD2 | 13 | TRBJ2-1 | TRBV7-9 | NA | CASSPSGSDEQFF | TGTGCCAGCAGCCCCAGCGGGAGTGATGAGCAGTTCTTC
TRBD1 | 15 | TRBJ1-1 | TRBV18 | NA | CASSPSSDRGTEAFF | TGTGCCAGCTCACCTTCCTCGGACAGGGGCACTGAAGCTTTCTTT
NA | 13 | TRBJ2-7 | TRBV5-5 | NA | CASDPDSSYEQYF | TGTGCCAGCGACCCGGACAGCTCCTACGAGCAGTACTTC
TRBD1 | 15 | TRBJ2-5 | TRBV2 | NA | CASSPFGTAQETQYF | TGTGCCAGCAGCCCCTTTGGGACAGCCCAAGAGACCCAGTACTTC
NA | 14 | TRBJ2-7 | TRBV7-9 | NA | CASSLSGYSYEQYF | TGTGCCAGCAGCTTATCAGGTTACTCCTACGAGCAGTACTTC
TRBD1 | 14 | TRBJ1-4 | TRBV5-6 | once | CASSRGQGNEKLFF | TGTGCCAGCAGCCGGGGACAGGGGAATGAAAAACTGTTTTTT
TRBD1 | 16 | TRBJ1-5 | TRBV28 | NA | CASSKAGGFSNQPQHF | TGTGCCAGCTCCAAAGCAGGGGGATTTAGCAATCAGCCCCAGCATTTT
NA | 11 | TRBJ1-1 | TRBV11-1 | few | CASSTTSGAFF | TGTGCCAGCAGCACGACATCGGGGGCTTTCTTT
NA | 14 | TRBJ1-1 | TRBV29-1 | NA | CSVGLSGMNTEAFF | TGCAGCGTGGGACTGTCGGGGATGAACACTGAAGCTTTCTTT